A single sample is the source of the 23 T cell receptor beta chains below, sequenced in a study of blood T cell repertoires in COVID-19. Sequenced by immunoSEQ multiplex PCR; TCRdb stores in-frame clones only, minus some. The sample has roughly 180,000 clones; 82% are singletons. Sequenced: PBMCs or T cells enriched from blood (not recorded which). These receptors were taken from a middle-aged man who had recovered from COVID-19.

This rearrangement joins TRBV28 to TRBJ2-1; D unresolved. V lost 3 bases and J 6 bases, leaving 15 bases between the germline ends. The germline V gene encodes CDR1 MDHEN and CDR2 SYDVKM. The CDR3 runs to 15 residues. CDR3 in DNA: TGTGCCAGCAGTTTGGTAGAAGCGCGACGCAATGAGCAGTTCTTC. Translation: CASSLVEARRNEQFF.

This chain links TRBV5-1 with TRBJ2-7, with D maybe TRBD1 (5 bases). Looked up from germline, CDR1 is SGHRS and CDR2 is YFSETQ. There are 13 residues in the CDR3. With 6 bases removed from V and 0 bases from J, the gap between germline ends came to 10 bases. The DNA of the CDR3 is TGCGCCAGCACCCTGGACAACTCCTACGAGCAGTACTTC. Translation: CASTLDNSYEQYF.

V is TRBV6-5 and J is TRBJ1-2, with D possibly being TRBD1 (6 bases). There are 15 residues in the CDR3. Germline CDR1 is MNHEY and CDR2 is SVGAGI. V was shortened by 6 bases and J by 8 bases, with 22 bases between the two germline ends. The CDR3 is CASRGRRVAGDGYTF. The CDR3 bases are TGTGCCAGCAGGGGCCGCCGAGTGGCAGGGGACGGCTACACCTTC.

This sequence joins TRBV3-1 (or the pseudogene TRBV3-2) and TRBJ2-3; 12 nucleotides agree with TRBD2. V gave up 3 bases and J gave up 2 bases; unmatched junction bases: 6. Germline V gives CDR1 LGHDT, CDR2 YNNKEL (reference sequence). This CDR3 comprises 17 residues. The CDR3 DNA reads as TGTGCCAGCAGCCATCAGACTAGCGGGGGATTCACAGATACGCAGTATTTT. It is translated as CASSHQTSGGFTDTQYF.

This clone came up a few times. The V gene is TRBV7-2, the J gene TRBJ2-5; D perhaps matches TRBD2 (6 bases). Germline V gene lookup returns CDR1 SGHTA and CDR2 FQGNSA. The CDR3 consists of 14 residues. V was trimmed by 5 bases and J by 2 bases, leaving 12 bases between them. The CDR3 is CASSVYSGQETQYF. The CDR3, as DNA: TGTGCCAGCAGCGTATACAGCGGGCAAGAGACCCAGTACTTC.

This chain connects TRBV5-1 to TRBJ2-1, with 7 bases identical to TRBD2. The trim removed 2 bases at V and 1 base at J, leaving 3 bases unmatched. The germline gives CDR1 SGHRS, CDR2 YFSETQ. This CDR3 has 15 residues. The DNA for the CDR3 is TGCGCCAGCAGCTTAGCGGGATGGTCCTACAATGAGCAGTTCTTC. Translation gives CASSLAGWSYNEQFF.

The chain employs TRBV28 and TRBJ2-3, with 7 bases fitting TRBD2. Germline assignment: CDR1 MDHEN and CDR2 SYDVKM. V shed 7 bases and J 2 bases; nucleotides not matched to a gene: 3. The CDR3 covers 13 residues. CDR3 loop: CASTAGDTDTQYF. For the CDR3, the DNA is TGTGCCAGCACGGCGGGAGACACAGATACGCAGTATTTT.

This clone appeared once. V gene TRBV27 combines with J gene TRBJ2-2; TRBD1 matches at 7 bases. Trimming cost V 0 bases and J 1 base; bases outside gene matches: 5. The CDR3 loop spans 17 amino acids. Germline V lookup: CDR1 MNHEY, CDR2 SMNVEV (reference sequence). The CDR3 region has the DNA TGTGCCAGCAGTTTATCCAACAGGGGCGGGAACACCGGGGAGCTGTTTTTT. It encodes CASSLSNRGGNTGELFF.

The chain has TRBV5-1 and TRBJ2-5; TRBD2 matches 9 bases. CDR1 is SGHRS and CDR2 is YFSETQ in the germline V gene. J was trimmed by 2 bases and V by 4 bases; bases with no gene match: 6. This CDR3 contains 15 residues. CDR3 amino acids: CASSGLAGSQETQYF. The CDR3 DNA sequence: TGCGCCAGCAGCGGTCTAGCGGGATCACAAGAGACCCAGTACTTC.

The chain recombines TRBV3-1 (or the pseudogene TRBV3-2) with TRBJ2-1; 8 nucleotides align to TRBD2. In germline, CDR1 is LGHDT, CDR2 YNNKEL (reference sequence). The CDR3 extends over 16 amino acids. V shed 4 bases and J 7 bases; nucleotides not matched to a gene: 12. The chain's CDR3 is CASSPRGSGKQNEQFF. DNA for the CDR3: TGTGCCAGCAGCCCTCGCGGTAGCGGGAAACAGAATGAGCAGTTCTTC.

V usage is TRBV30 and J usage is TRBJ1-3, with D possibly matching TRBD1 (5 bases). Germline CDR1 GTSNPN, CDR2 SVGIG (reference sequence). The CDR3 loop spans 13 amino acids. Trimming cost V 7 bases and J 2 bases, with 12 bases left between them. Written as DNA, the CDR3 is TGTGCCTCAATAGGAGGGGCTGGAAACACCATATATTTT. Translation gives CASIGGAGNTIYF. Combining the CDR3 with reference TRBV30 and TRBJ1-3 gives the whole variable domain SQTIHQWPATLVQPVGSPLSLECTVEGTSNPNLYWYRQAAGRGLQLLFYSVGIGQISSEVPQNLSASRPQDRQFILSSKKLLLSDSGFYLCASIGGAGNTIYFGEGSWLTVV.

This clone has a count of ten or more. The gene calls are TRBV7-9 and TRBJ2-7; 13 bases line up with TRBD2. Germline V gene lookup returns CDR1 SEHNR and CDR2 FQNEAQ (reference sequence). The trim removed 3 bases at V and 5 bases at J, leaving 10 bases unmatched. This CDR3 contains 17 residues. The CDR3 spells CASSFRTSGSTGDEQYF. Written as DNA, the CDR3 is TGTGCCAGCAGCTTCCGGACTAGCGGGAGCACCGGTGACGAGCAGTACTTC.

The chain carries TRBV25-1 and TRBJ2-3; D possibly corresponds to TRBD1 (6 bases). The CDR3 sequence is 16 residues long. Deletions cut 6 bases from V and 2 bases from J, with 18 bases between. Germline-derived CDR1 and CDR2 are MGHDK and SYGVNS. CDR3 DNA: TGTGCCAGCAGGGACAGCATCCAAAAAAACACAGATACGCAGTATTTT. Translating gives CASRDSIQKNTDTQYF.

This clone has a single count. This chain links TRBV10-1 with TRBJ2-5; D unclear. The CDR3 runs 14 residues. Germline CDR1 WNHNN, CDR2 SYGVQD (reference sequence). Trimming shortened V by 0 bases and J by 1 base, and 6 bases separated the two germline ends. The CDR3 reads CASSESPGQETQYF. The CDR3 nucleotides are TGCGCCAGCAGTGAGTCGCCGGGCCAAGAGACCCAGTACTTC.

CDR3 DNA: TGTGCCAGCAGCCAAGTAATAGGGGGCAGGACAGATACGCAGTATTTT. Encoded protein: CASSQVIGGRTDTQYF. The genes are TRBV3-1 (or the pseudogene TRBV3-2) and TRBJ2-3, with 7 nucleotides matching TRBD1. Trimming took 1 base from V and 3 from J; bases not matched to a gene: 7. This CDR3 contains 16 residues. The germline CDR1 and CDR2 sequences are LGHDT and YNNKEL (reference sequence).

V usage is TRBV19 and J usage is TRBJ2-1; TRBD1 matches 10 bases. Trimming took 0 bases from V and 4 from J; bases not matched to a gene: 15. The V gene's germline CDR1 is LNHDA and CDR2 SQIVND (reference sequence). The CDR3 has 20 amino acids. The CDR3 DNA is TGTGCCAGTAGTATAGATCGATCGCGCTACCGGGACAGGGGTTACAATGAGCAGTTCTTC. Its translation is CASSIDRSRYRDRGYNEQFF.

The V gene is TRBV2, the J gene TRBJ2-5, with TRBD2 identical over 13 bases. CDR3 size: 15 residues. CDR1 is SNHLY and CDR2 is FYNNEI in the germline V gene. V was clipped by 6 bases and J by 5 bases; unmatched bases: 6. For the CDR3, the DNA is TGTGCCAGCAGCCTCGGGACTAGCGGGGTTGAGACCCAGTACTTC. Translating it yields CASSLGTSGVETQYF.

The V call is TRBV28, the J call TRBJ2-1; 7 bases align to TRBD1. Trimming at V came to 6 bases and at J to 5 bases, leaving 4 bases not matched to a gene. CDR3 length: 13 amino acids. Germline V CDR1 and CDR2: MDHEN, SYDVKM. The CDR3 DNA reads as TGTGCCAGCAGATGGACAGGTAACAATGAGCAGTTCTTC. It codes for CASRWTGNNEQFF.

The rearrangement uses TRBV3-1 (or the pseudogene TRBV3-2) and TRBJ2-2, with TRBD2 matching over 8 bases. The junction had 0 bases not matched to a gene; V was cut back by 2 bases and J by 4 bases. Germline V gives CDR1 LGHDT, CDR2 YNNKEL (reference sequence). The CDR3 has 14 residues. The CDR3: CASSQLAGTGELFF. CDR3 DNA sequence: TGTGCCAGCAGCCAACTAGCGGGCACCGGGGAGCTGTTTTTT.

This clone showed up just a few times. V usage is TRBV12-3 or TRBV12-4 and J usage is TRBJ2-1; TRBD2 might be the D (5 bases). Trimming pared 3 bases from V and 7 bases from J, leaving 7 bases between. This CDR3 is built from 12 residues. The chain's CDR3 is CASSFSGNEQFF. CDR3 in DNA: TGTGCCAGCAGTTTTTCGGGAAATGAGCAGTTCTTC.

The chain carries TRBV10-2 and TRBJ2-5, with 8 bases matching TRBD2. In germline, CDR1 is WSHSY, CDR2 SAAADI. V was pared by 6 bases and J by 5 bases, with 11 bases of the junction left unmatched. There are 15 residues in the CDR3. The CDR3 region is CASSPTSARLETQYF. CDR3 DNA sequence: TGCGCCAGCAGCCCGACTAGCGCCCGGTTGGAGACCCAGTACTTC.

V is TRBV5-1 and J is TRBJ2-2, with 11 bases matching TRBD2. The CDR3 has 15 amino acids. Trimming took 6 bases from V and 6 from J; bases not matched to a gene: 7. The germline V gene encodes CDR1 SGHRS and CDR2 YFSETQ. As DNA, the CDR3 is TGCGCCAGCACCCATAGCGGGGGGGCCCCCGGGGAGCTGTTTTTT. This translates into CASTHSGGAPGELFF.

Only one count was recorded for this clone. This chain links TRBV27 with TRBJ1-4, with 9 bases matching TRBD1. The CDR3 runs 16 residues. V lost 5 bases to trimming and J lost 5 bases; unmatched junction nucleotides: 9. The V gene's germline CDR1 is MNHEY and CDR2 SMNVEV (reference sequence). The CDR3 DNA follows: TGTGCCAGCAGTCCCCCATCCGGGACAGGGAATGAAAAACTGTTTTTT. It is translated as CASSPPSGTGNEKLFF.